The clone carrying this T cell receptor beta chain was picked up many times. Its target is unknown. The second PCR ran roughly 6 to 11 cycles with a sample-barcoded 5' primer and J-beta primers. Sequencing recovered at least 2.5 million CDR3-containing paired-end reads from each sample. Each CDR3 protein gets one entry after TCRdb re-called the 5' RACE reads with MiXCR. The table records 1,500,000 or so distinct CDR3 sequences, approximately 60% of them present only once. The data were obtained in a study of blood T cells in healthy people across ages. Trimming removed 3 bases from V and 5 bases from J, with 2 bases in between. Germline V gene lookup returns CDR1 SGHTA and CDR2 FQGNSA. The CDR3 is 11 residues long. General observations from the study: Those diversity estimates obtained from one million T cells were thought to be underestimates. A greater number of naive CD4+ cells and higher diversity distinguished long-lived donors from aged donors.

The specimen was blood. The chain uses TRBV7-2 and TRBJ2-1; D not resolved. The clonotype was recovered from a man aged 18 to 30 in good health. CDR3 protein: CASSFHNEQFF. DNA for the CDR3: TGTGCCAGCAGCTTCCACAATGAGCAGTTCTTC. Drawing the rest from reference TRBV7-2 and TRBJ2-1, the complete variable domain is GAGVSQSPSNKVTEKGKDVELRCDPISGHTALYWYRQSLGQGLEFLIYFQGNSAPDKSGLPSDRFSAERTGGSVSTLTIQRTQQEDSAVYLCASSFHNEQFFGPGTRLTVL.